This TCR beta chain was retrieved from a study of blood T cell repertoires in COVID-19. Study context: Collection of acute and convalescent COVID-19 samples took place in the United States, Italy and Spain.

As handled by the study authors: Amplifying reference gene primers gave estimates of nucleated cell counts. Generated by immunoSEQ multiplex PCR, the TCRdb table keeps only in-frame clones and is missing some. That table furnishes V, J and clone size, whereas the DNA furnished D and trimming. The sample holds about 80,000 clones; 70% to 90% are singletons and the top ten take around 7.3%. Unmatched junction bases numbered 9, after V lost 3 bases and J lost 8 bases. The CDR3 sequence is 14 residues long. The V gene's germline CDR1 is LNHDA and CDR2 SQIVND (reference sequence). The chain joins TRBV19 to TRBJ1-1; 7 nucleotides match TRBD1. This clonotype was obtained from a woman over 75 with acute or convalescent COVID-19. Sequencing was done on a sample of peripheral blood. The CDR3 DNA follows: TGTGCCAGTAGTATTGCACAGCCAGGGGGGGAAGCTTTCTTT. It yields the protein CASSIAQPGGEAFF.